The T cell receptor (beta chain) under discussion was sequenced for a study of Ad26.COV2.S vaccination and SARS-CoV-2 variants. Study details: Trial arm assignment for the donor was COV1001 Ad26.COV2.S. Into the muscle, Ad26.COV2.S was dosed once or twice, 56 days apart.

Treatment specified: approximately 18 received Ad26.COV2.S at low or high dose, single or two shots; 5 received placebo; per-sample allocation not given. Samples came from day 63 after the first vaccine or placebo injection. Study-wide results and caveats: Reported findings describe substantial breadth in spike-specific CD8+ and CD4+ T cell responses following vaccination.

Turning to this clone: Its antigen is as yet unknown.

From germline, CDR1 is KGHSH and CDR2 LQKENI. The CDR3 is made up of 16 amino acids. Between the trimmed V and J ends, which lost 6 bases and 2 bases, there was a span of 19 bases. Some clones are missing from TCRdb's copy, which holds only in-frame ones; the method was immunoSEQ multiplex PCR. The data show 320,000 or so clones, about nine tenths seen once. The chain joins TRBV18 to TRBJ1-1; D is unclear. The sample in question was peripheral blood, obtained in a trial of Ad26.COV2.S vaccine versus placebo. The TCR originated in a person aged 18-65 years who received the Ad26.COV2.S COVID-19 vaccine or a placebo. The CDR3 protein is CASSPGLGDGNTEAFF. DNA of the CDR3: TGTGCCAGCTCCCCAGGTCTCGGGGATGGAAACACTGAAGCTTTCTTT.